The clone carrying this T cell receptor (beta chain) was observed at least ten times. The sample is drawn from a study of T cells after yellow fever vaccination. A single record per CDR3 protein comes from TCRdb applying MiXCR to the 5' RACE reads. The table includes around 49,000 distinct CDR3 sequences, about 7% detected once. This CDR3 comprises 16 residues. Deletions cut 1 base from V and 5 bases from J, with 15 bases between. From germline, CDR1 is SGHTA and CDR2 FQGNSA. The material was CD8+ T cells not binding an NS4B(214-222) dextramer, sorted from PBMCs, obtained 45 days after the yellow fever booster vaccination. The chain carries TRBV7-2 and TRBJ2-1, with D maybe TRBD2 (6 bases). This receptor was obtained from a man under 40 who received the YFV17D yellow fever vaccine. CDR3 sequence: CASSLGVGSLDNEQFF. For the CDR3, the DNA is TGTGCCAGCAGCTTAGGAGTCGGGAGTCTGGACAATGAGCAGTTCTTC.